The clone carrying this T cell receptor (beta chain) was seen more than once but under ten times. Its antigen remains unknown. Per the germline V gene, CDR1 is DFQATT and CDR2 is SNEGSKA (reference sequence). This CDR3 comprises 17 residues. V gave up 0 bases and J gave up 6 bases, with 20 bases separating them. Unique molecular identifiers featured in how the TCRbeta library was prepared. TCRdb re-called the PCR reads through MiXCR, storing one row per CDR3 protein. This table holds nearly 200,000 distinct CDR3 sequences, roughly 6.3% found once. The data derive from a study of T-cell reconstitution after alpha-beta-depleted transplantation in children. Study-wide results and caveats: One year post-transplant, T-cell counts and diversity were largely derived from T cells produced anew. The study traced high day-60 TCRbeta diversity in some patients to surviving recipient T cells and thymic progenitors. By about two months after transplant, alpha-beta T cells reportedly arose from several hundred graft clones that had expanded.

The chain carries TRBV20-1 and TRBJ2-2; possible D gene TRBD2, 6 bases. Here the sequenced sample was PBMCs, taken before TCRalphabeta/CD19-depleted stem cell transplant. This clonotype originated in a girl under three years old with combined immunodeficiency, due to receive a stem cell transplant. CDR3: CSARDQVIREVAGELFF. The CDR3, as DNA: TGCAGTGCTAGAGATCAGGTGATCAGGGAGGTAGCCGGGGAGCTGTTTTTT.